This T cell receptor (beta chain) originates from a study of blood T cell repertoires in COVID-19. Whole-study context: The United States, Italy and Spain were the sources of the acute and convalescent COVID-19 samples.

In the authors' workflow: Cell counts per sample came from amplifying reference gene primers. The protocol was immunoSEQ multiplex PCR, while the TCRdb copy is restricted to in-frame clones and leaves out a portion. V, J and clone size are taken as reported in that table, and D and trimming were inferred from the DNA itself. The sample has more than 100,000 clones, 84% seen once. The CDR3 runs 12 residues. CDR1 and CDR2 (germline): SGHDN, FVKESK. With 5 bases removed from V and 4 bases from J, the gap between germline ends came to 6 bases. This chain uses TRBV14 with TRBJ2-1; no clear D gene. This TCR was recovered from a woman aged 25-40 years who had recovered from COVID-19. The specimen was peripheral blood. In DNA form, the CDR3 reads TGTGCCAGCAGCGAGTGGTACAATGAGCAGTTCTTC. Its protein is CASSEWYNEQFF.